Sequencing of this TCR beta chain was carried out in a study of metastatic and nonmetastatic thyroid tumors. Study at large: It was across blood and tumor or nodule tissue from malignant and benign thyroid patients that repertoires were compared.

The V gene end was trimmed by 6 bases and the J gene end by 4 bases; junction bases not matched to a gene: 6. This CDR3 spans 14 amino acids. Treatment of any kind had been given to no patient before thyroid surgery. TCRdb used MiXCR to call clones anew from the PCR reads. Here the sample spans about 15,000 clones, 3.5% to 4.5% being singletons. The sequenced sample consisted of tumor tissue. The receptor was derived from a female donor with papillary thyroid cancer or a benign thyroid nodule (not recorded which). Some clones in this sample may be carry-over from other donors' samples. The chain employs TRBV12-3 or TRBV12-4 and TRBJ2-7; 10 bases fit TRBD2. Written as DNA, the CDR3 is TGTGCCAGCAGGATTAGCGGGGGGTTTTACGAGCAGTACTTC. It codes for CASRISGGFYEQYF.